Reported below is one T cell receptor (beta chain). The antigen remains undetermined. This specimen comes from a study of shared clonotypes between healthy human individuals. Caucasian adults living in Nashville, Tennessee, provided all samples. General study points: Sampling used blood alone; tissue repertoires probably differ.

The V end lost 3 bases, the J end lost 7 bases, and 12 bases lay between the germline ends. The CDR3 consists of 13 residues. In germline, CDR1 is WSHSY, CDR2 SAAADI. Libraries were prepared by immunoSEQ multiplex PCR; TCRdb keeps only in-frame clonotypes and omits some of them. Among 550,000 to 850,000 clones, about 74% were seen once, and the ten largest hold roughly 1.7%. The receptor comes from a woman under 40 in good health. The genes are TRBV10-2 and TRBJ1-2; D is perhaps TRBD1 (6 bases). Input material: memory CD4+ T cells sorted from blood. This sample's subset: CD45RA-negative fraction. CDR3 coding DNA: TGCGCCAGCAGTGAAGGGGGGACCGGTGGCTACACCTTC. Amino acids: CASSEGGTGGYTF.